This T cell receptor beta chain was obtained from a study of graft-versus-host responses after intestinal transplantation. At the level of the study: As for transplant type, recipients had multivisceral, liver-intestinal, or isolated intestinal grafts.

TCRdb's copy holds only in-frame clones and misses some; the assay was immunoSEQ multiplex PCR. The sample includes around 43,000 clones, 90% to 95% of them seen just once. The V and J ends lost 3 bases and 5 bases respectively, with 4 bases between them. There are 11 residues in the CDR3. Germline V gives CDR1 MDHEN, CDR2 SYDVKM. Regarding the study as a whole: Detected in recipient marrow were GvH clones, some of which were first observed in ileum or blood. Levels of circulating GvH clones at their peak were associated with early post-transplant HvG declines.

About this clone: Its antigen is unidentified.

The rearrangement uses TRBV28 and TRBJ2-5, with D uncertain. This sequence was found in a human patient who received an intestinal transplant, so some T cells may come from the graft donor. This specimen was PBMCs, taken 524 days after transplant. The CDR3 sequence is CASSFNETQYF. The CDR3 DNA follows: TGTGCCAGCAGTTTTAATGAGACCCAGTACTTC.